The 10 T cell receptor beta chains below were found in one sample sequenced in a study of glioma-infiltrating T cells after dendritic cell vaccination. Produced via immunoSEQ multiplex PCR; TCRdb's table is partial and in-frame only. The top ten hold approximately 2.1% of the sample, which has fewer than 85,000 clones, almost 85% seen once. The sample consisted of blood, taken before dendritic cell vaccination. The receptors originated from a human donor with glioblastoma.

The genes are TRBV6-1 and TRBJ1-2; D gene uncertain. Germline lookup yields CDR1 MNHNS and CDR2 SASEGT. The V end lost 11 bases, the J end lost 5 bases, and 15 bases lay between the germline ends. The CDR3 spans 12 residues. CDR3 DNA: TGTGCCTCAGGCCGGAGGGAGTATGGCTACACCTTC. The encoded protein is CASGRREYGYTF.

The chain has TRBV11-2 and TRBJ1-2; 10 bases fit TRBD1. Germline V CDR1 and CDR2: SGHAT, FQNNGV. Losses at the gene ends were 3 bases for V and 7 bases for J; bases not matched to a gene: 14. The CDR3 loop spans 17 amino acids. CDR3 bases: TGTGCCAGCAGCTTGGACCGGGACAGGGGTTACTTCGGTGGCTACACCTTC. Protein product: CASSLDRDRGYFGGYTF.

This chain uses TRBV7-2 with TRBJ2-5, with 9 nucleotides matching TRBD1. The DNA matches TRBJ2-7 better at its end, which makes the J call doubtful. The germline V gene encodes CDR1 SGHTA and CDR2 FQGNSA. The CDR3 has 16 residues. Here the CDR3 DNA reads TGTGCCAGCAGCTACAAGACGGACAGGGGTGCCTACGAGCAGTACTTC. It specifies CASSYKTDRGAYEQYF.

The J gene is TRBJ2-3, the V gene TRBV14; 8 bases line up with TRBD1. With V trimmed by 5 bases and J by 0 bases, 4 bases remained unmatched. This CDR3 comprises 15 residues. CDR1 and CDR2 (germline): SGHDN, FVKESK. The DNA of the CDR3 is TGTGCCAGCAGCGACGACAGGGGCAGCACAGATACGCAGTATTTT. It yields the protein CASSDDRGSTDTQYF.

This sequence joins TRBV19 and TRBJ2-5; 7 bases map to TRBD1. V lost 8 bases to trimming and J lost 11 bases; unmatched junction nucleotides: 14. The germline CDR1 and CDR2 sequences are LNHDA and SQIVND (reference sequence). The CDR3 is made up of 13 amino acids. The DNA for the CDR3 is TGTGCCAGTTCCGCCAAAGGGACAGAGAAGCAGTACTTC. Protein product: CASSAKGTEKQYF. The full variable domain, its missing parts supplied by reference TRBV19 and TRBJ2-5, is DGGITQSPKYLFRKEGQNVTLSCEQNLNHDAMYWYRQDPGQGLRLIYYSQIVNDFQKGDIAEGYSVSREKKESFPLTVTSAQKNPTAFYLCASSAKGTEKQYFGPGTRLLVL.

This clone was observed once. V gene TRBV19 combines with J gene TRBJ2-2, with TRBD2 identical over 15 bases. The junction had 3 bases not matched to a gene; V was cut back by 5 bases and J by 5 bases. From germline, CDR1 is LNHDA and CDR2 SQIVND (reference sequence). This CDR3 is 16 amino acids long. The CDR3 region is CASSRTSGGDTGELFF. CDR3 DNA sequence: TGTGCCAGTAGTCGGACTAGCGGGGGGGATACCGGGGAGCTGTTTTTT.

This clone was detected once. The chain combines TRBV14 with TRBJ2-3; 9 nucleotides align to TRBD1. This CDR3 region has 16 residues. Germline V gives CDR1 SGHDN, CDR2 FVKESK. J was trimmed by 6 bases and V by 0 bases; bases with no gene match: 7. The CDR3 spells CASSQDPGQGFDTQYF. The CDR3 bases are TGTGCCAGCAGCCAAGATCCGGGACAGGGTTTTGATACGCAGTATTTT.

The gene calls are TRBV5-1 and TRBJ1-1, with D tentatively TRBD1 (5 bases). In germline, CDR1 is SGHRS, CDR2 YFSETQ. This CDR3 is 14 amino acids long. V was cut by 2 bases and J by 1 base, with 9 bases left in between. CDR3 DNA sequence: TGCGCCAGCAGCTTAACGGGGGGGAACACTGAAGCTTTCTTT. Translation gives CASSLTGGNTEAFF.

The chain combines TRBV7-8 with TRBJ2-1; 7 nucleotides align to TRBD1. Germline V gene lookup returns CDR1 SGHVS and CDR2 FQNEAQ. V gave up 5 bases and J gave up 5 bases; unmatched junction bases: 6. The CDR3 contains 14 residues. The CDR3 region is CASSASDRDNEQFF. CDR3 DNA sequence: TGTGCCAGCAGCGCCTCCGACAGGGACAATGAGCAGTTCTTC.

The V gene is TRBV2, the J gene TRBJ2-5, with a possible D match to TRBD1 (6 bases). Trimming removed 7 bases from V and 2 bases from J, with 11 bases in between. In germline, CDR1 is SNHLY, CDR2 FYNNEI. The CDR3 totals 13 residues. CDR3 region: CASTRDTQETQYF. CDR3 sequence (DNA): TGTGCCAGCACAAGGGACACACAAGAGACCCAGTACTTC.